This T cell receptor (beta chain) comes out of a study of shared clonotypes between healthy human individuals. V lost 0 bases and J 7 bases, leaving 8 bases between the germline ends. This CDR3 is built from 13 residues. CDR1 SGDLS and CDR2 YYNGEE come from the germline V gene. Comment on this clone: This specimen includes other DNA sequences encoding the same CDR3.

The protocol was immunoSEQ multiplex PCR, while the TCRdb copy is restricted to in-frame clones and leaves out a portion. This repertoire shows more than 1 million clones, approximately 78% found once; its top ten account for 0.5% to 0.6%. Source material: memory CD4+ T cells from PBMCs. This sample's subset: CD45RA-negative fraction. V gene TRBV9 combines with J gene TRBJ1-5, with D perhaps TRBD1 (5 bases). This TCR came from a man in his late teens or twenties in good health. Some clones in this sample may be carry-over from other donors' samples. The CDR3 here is CASSVDEGQPQHF. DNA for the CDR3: TGTGCCAGCAGCGTAGACGAGGGGCAGCCCCAGCATTTT.